This T cell receptor (beta chain) was identified during a study of cytomegalovirus exposure and HLA in healthy donors. Study-level results: In a later analysis, TCR beta V- and J-gene trimming was associated with a missense DCLRE1C variant.

CDR1 is MNHEY, CDR2 SMNVEV, per germline (reference sequence). The V end was cut by 3 bases, the J end by 5 bases, with 13 bases between. This CDR3 region has 14 residues. Regarding this clone: The antigen remains unidentified.

The primer mix had 60 Vbeta and 13 Jbeta primers. The table came from immunoSEQ multiplex PCR; TCRdb's copy has only in-frame clones and leaves some out. The table includes 150,000 to 200,000 clones, 65% to 90% detected once. The J gene is TRBJ1-1, the V gene TRBV27; the D is unclear. The source is a woman aged 50 to 60 in good health and CMV-seronegative. Material: PBMCs. The CDR3 reads CASSLTGAGTEAFF. In DNA form, the CDR3 reads TGTGCCAGCAGTTTGACGGGTGCGGGTACTGAAGCTTTCTTT.